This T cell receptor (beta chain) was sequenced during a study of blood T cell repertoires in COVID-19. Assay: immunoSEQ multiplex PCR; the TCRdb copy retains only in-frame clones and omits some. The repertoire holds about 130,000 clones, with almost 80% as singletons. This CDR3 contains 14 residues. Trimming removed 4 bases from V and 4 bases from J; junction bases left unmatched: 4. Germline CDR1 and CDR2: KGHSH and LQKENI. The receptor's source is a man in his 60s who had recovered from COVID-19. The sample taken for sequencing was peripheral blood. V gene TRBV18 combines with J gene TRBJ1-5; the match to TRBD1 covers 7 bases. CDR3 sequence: CASSLGQQNQPQHF. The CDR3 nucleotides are TGTGCCAGCTCACTGGGACAGCAAAATCAGCCCCAGCATTTT.